This is a list of T cell receptor beta chains from one sample in a study of T cell responses to AZD1222 COVID-19 vaccine. TCRdb's copy holds only in-frame clones and misses some; the assay was immunoSEQ multiplex PCR. The table lists 120,000 to 150,000 clones, about 86% of them singletons. Here the sequenced sample was peripheral blood, taken 28 days after the second AZD1222 dose. These receptors were taken from an adult who received the AZD1222 COVID-19 vaccine. CDR3s include the opening cysteine and the closing phenylalanine or tryptophan. The D gene is left open where the match is weak. The size entry is marked missing in some rows and otherwise reads once, few, many or a size class.

>TRBD1|-|TRBV9|TRBJ1-1
TGTGCCAGCAGCCCTCGAGAGGTCAGGGGGGCTGAAGCTTTCTTT
CASSPREVRGAEAFF
>-|-|TRBV4-1|TRBJ1-2
TGCGCCAGCAGCCAAGATCCGATCGGACTGAGGGGCTACACCTTC
CASSQDPIGLRGYTF
>-|-|TRBV15|TRBJ1-2
TGTGCCACCAGCAGCTCTACCGCAGGGTTTGCCTATGGCTACACCTTC
CATSSSTAGFAYGYTF
>-|-|TRBV11-2|TRBJ2-3
TGTGCCAGCAGCTTAGATCCTGGTCGGACAGATACGCAGTATTTT
CASSLDPGRTDTQYF
>TRBD2|few|TRBV5-7|TRBJ2-7
TGTGCCAGCAGCTTGAAGGGCGGGAGGGCCTCCTACGAGCAGTACTTC
CASSLKGGRASYEQYF
>-|few|TRBV5-3|TRBJ2-4
TGTGCCAGAAGCTTTGAAGCCAAAAACATTCAGTACTTC
CARSFEAKNIQYF
>TRBD1|-|TRBV4-1|TRBJ1-2
TGCGCCAGCAGCCAAGATGCCAGGGGGCTTGGCTACACCTTC
CASSQDARGLGYTF
>-|-|TRBV7-2|TRBJ2-7
TGTGCCAGCAGCTTAAATAGCGCGGGCTACGAGCAGTACTTC
CASSLNSAGYEQYF
>TRBD2|-|TRBV5-1|TRBJ2-2
TGCGCCAGCAGCGTAGCGGGAGGGGAGCTGTTTTTT
CASSVAGGELFF
>-|-|TRBV28|TRBJ1-2
TGTGCCAGCAGGGGGGAGGACCGCCGCGGGGGCTACACCTTC
CASRGEDRRGGYTF
>-|-|TRBV30|TRBJ2-3
TGTGCCTGGAGTGTAGGGCTAAGCACAGATACGCAGTATTTT
CAWSVGLSTDTQYF
>TRBD1|-|TRBV6-5|TRBJ2-1
TGTGCCAGCAGCAAAACAGGGGGCGAGCAGTTCTTC
CASSKTGGEQFF
>-|-|TRBV12-3/TRBV12-4|TRBJ2-1
TGTGCCAGCAGTTTGGACGGCTACAATGAGCAGTTCTTC
CASSLDGYNEQFF
>TRBD1|-|TRBV15|TRBJ1-2
TGTGCCACCAGCAGCCCGGGACAGGGGGACTATGGCTACACCTTC
CATSSPGQGDYGYTF
>TRBD1|few|TRBV19|TRBJ1-4
TGTGCCAGTAGTATACTTGGGACAGGGAACGAAAAACTGTTTTTT
CASSILGTGNEKLFF
>TRBD1|few|TRBV28|TRBJ1-2
TGTGCCAGCAGTTTAGAGGGGGCCCATGGCTACACCTTC
CASSLEGAHGYTF
>-|once|TRBV28|TRBJ2-7
TGTGCCAGCAGCAGAACCCAGGGATTCAACTCCTACGAGCAGTACTTC
CASSRTQGFNSYEQYF
>-|-|TRBV19|TRBJ1-5
TGTGCCAGCAGATCCGGGACCTATAGCAATCAGCCCCAGCATTTT
CASRSGTYSNQPQHF
>-|few|TRBV18|TRBJ2-3
TGTGCCAGCTCACCGTTAGGGGCTGGTTCAGATACGCAGTATTTT
CASSPLGAGSDTQYF
>-|-|TRBV9|TRBJ2-5
TGTGCCCGCAGCGTAGGGGCAGGGGGGGTAGTTGAGACCCAGTACTTC
CARSVGAGGVVETQYF
>-|once|TRBV27|TRBJ1-5
TGTGCCAGCAGTTCTACAGGGAATCAGCCCCAGCATTTT
CASSSTGNQPQHF
>-|-|TRBV4-1|TRBJ1-4
TGCGCCAGCAGCCGGGGCCGTCTAGATGAAAAACTGTTTTTT
CASSRGRLDEKLFF
>-|-|TRBV28|TRBJ1-5
TGTGCCAGCAGTTTAGTCGGGGGATATAGCAATCAGCCCCAGCATTTT
CASSLVGGYSNQPQHF
>TRBD2|-|TRBV9|TRBJ2-1
TGTGCCAGCAGCGGGCCCAGGGAGGGGTGGGGTTTATACAATGAGCAGTTCTTC
CASSGPREGWGLYNEQFF
>TRBD1|-|TRBV7-2|TRBJ1-6
TGTGCCAGCAGCATCAGACAGGGCGTGGGTTCACCCCTCCACTTT
CASSIRQGVGSPLHF
>-|-|TRBV6-1|TRBJ1-1
TGTGCCAGCAGTGAAGCGGAAACACGGACTTTCTTT
CASSEAETRTFF
>TRBD1|once|TRBV5-1|TRBJ2-1
TGCGCCAGCAGCTTGCAGGGGGCGAGCTCCTACAATGAGCAGTTCTTC
CASSLQGASSYNEQFF